This note documents a single T cell receptor beta chain sequence. Trimming removed 0 bases from V and 1 base from J, with 11 bases in between. CDR1 is SGHRS and CDR2 is YFSETQ in the germline V gene. The CDR3 consists of 15 residues. The data were produced by immunoSEQ multiplex PCR, yet TCRdb's version contains in-frame clones alone and is incomplete. This sample has 45,000 to 60,000 clones, with around 81% found just once. This record comes from a study of T cells in localized non-small cell lung cancer. Here the sequenced sample was peripheral blood, taken before any cancer treatment. The clonotype was recovered from a female donor over 55 with stage II squamous cell lung carcinoma. The J gene is TRBJ2-7, the V gene TRBV5-1; D is ambiguous. CDR3 sequence (DNA): TGCGCCAGCAGCTTGGAGGTAGGCCATTCCTACGAGCAGTACTTC. Amino acids: CASSLEVGHSYEQYF. Combining the CDR3 with reference TRBV5-1 and TRBJ2-7 gives the whole variable domain KAGVTQTPRYLIKTRGQQVTLSCSPISGHRSVSWYQQTPGQGLQFLFEYFSETQRNKGNFPGRFSGRQFSNSRSEMNVSTLELGDSALYLCASSLEVGHSYEQYFGPGTRLTVT.